One sample yielded the 19 T cell receptor beta chains listed below, sequenced in a study of cytomegalovirus exposure and HLA in healthy donors listed by TCRdb under 2017. To prepare the library, the immunoSEQ multiplex PCR assay was applied. For the multiplex PCR, a mixture combining 60 forward primers for TCR Vbeta segments and 13 reverse primers for TCR Jbeta segments was used. TCRdb provides this immuneACCESS table in a form limited to in-frame rearrangements. Some clones are lacking; in checked studies, under half of them reflect an unresolved V gene, and why the rest are absent is not known. This sample's listing comprises roughly 31,000 clones. The ten most abundant clones make up 0.71% of the sample. The specimen sequenced was PBMCs. Every receptor here comes from a man younger than 45 in good health and CMV-seronegative.

The chain is built from TRBV7-8 and TRBJ2-5, with D tentatively TRBD2 (5 bases). The CDR3 sequence is 12 residues long. The V end lost 8 bases, the J end lost 4 bases, and 11 bases lay between the germline ends. Germline V CDR1 and CDR2: SGHVS, FQNEAQ. The CDR3 spells CASSSGGETQYF. The CDR3 DNA follows: TGTGCCAGCTCGAGCGGCGGAGAGACCCAGTACTTC.

The chain has TRBV7-2 and TRBJ2-3, with TRBD2 identical over 9 bases. The CDR3 contains 12 residues. In germline, CDR1 is SGHTA, CDR2 FQGNSA. The V gene end was trimmed by 5 bases and the J gene end by 9 bases; junction bases not matched to a gene: 3. The CDR3 region is CASSTSGGTQYF. CDR3 DNA: TGTGCCAGCAGCACAAGCGGGGGGACGCAGTATTTT.

The chain recombines TRBV7-6 with TRBJ2-1; D remains ambiguous. The CDR3 runs 13 residues. The V end was cut by 0 bases, the J end by 6 bases, with 6 bases between. From germline, CDR1 is SGHVS and CDR2 FNYEAQ. The CDR3 protein is CASSLAVSNEQFF. In DNA, the CDR3 is TGTGCCAGCAGCTTAGCGGTTAGCAATGAGCAGTTCTTC.

The chain links TRBV6-6 to TRBJ2-3, with a weak D call TRBD1 (5 bases). CDR3 length: 15 residues. Trimming pared 2 bases from V and 8 bases from J, leaving 17 bases between. Germline V gives CDR1 MNHNY, CDR2 SVGAGI (reference sequence). The CDR3 nucleotides read TGTGCCAGCAGTTACCAGGGCTACGCAATTGGTACGCAGTATTTT. It encodes CASSYQGYAIGTQYF.

The V call is TRBV6-5, the J call TRBJ2-7; D is perhaps TRBD2 (5 bases). Germline V gene lookup returns CDR1 MNHEY and CDR2 SVGAGI. V dropped 2 bases and J dropped 3 bases, with 14 bases sitting between them. The CDR3 is made up of 15 amino acids. The CDR3 DNA follows: TGTGCCAGCAGTTACAGCCCGGGAAGTATCTACGAGCAGTACTTC. It yields the protein CASSYSPGSIYEQYF.

J is TRBJ1-1 and V is TRBV18; D ambiguous. CDR1 KGHSH and CDR2 LQKENI come from the germline V gene. CDR3 length: 16 amino acids. Trimming removed 3 bases at V and 6 bases at J, with 20 bases between. CDR3 sequence reads: CASSPVSRGSQAEAFF. Written as DNA, the CDR3 is TGTGCCAGCTCACCCGTCTCGCGCGGGAGTCAGGCTGAAGCTTTCTTT.

The chain joins TRBV29-1 to TRBJ2-2; 8 positions agree with TRBD2. Germline V CDR1 and CDR2: SQVTM, ANQGSEA. There are 16 residues in the CDR3. V dropped 6 bases and J dropped 0; count of bases not matched to a gene: 9. This CDR3 reads CSVPRVAGTNTGELFF. The DNA of the CDR3 is TGCAGCGTCCCCCGGGTAGCGGGGACGAACACCGGGGAGCTGTTTTTT.

V and J are TRBV27 and TRBJ1-5; D is perhaps TRBD1 (5 bases). CDR1 is MNHEY and CDR2 is SMNVEV in the germline V gene (reference sequence). The CDR3 is made up of 14 amino acids. The V and J ends lost 1 base and 4 bases respectively, with 8 bases between them. DNA of the CDR3: TGTGCCAGCAGTTTATTGGGGGGGAATCAGCCCCAGCATTTT. It codes for CASSLLGGNQPQHF.

The chain is built from TRBV5-4 and TRBJ1-2; D uncertain. There are 16 residues in the CDR3. In germline, CDR1 is SGHNT, CDR2 YYREEE (reference sequence). V was trimmed by 0 bases and J by 4 bases, leaving 16 bases between them. Written as DNA, the CDR3 is TGTGCCAGCAGCTTGGAGGCAGGCCTGGGAGGCTATGGCTACACCTTC. It yields the protein CASSLEAGLGGYGYTF.

The genes are TRBV28 and TRBJ2-7, with 7 bases lining up with TRBD1. CDR1 and CDR2 (germline): MDHEN, SYDVKM. This CDR3 contains 14 residues. The ends lost 5 bases at V and 5 bases at J; junction bases unmatched: 9. The CDR3 spells CASSITGAEDEQYF. CDR3 bases: TGTGCCAGCAGTATCACAGGGGCAGAAGACGAGCAGTACTTC.

This chain connects TRBV11-2 to TRBJ2-5, with D possibly TRBD1 on 6 matching bases. Trimming removed 5 bases from V and 1 base from J, with 8 bases in between. CDR1 SGHAT and CDR2 FQNNGV come from the germline V gene. The CDR3 consists of 13 residues. Here the CDR3 DNA reads TGTGCCAGCAGCCGGACAGCCCAAGAGACCCAGTACTTC. The encoded protein is CASSRTAQETQYF.

V is TRBV28 and J is TRBJ1-1, with 7 bases identical to TRBD1. From germline, CDR1 is MDHEN and CDR2 SYDVKM. V gave up 3 bases and J gave up 10 bases; unmatched junction bases: 2. CDR3 size: 11 residues. Here the CDR3 reads CASSLTGLAFF. The CDR3 DNA sequence: TGTGCCAGCAGTTTGACAGGGTTAGCTTTCTTT.

The V call is TRBV30, the J call TRBJ2-3, with TRBD2 identical over 10 bases. CDR1 is GTSNPN and CDR2 is SVGIG in the germline V gene (reference sequence). This CDR3 spans 16 amino acids. The trim removed 0 bases at V and 2 bases at J, leaving 5 bases unmatched. The CDR3 protein is CAWSVSGGAPTDTQYF. CDR3 nucleotides: TGTGCCTGGAGTGTAAGCGGGGGGGCCCCCACAGATACGCAGTATTTT.

The chain recombines TRBV5-1 with TRBJ2-5, with TRBD2 identical over 9 bases. The trim removed 0 bases at V and 5 bases at J, leaving 11 bases unmatched. The germline CDR1 and CDR2 sequences are SGHRS and YFSETQ. The CDR3 totals 17 residues. The CDR3 coding sequence is TGCGCCAGCAGCTTGGCGGGCAGCGGGGGGTCTCGGGAGACCCAGTACTTC. The encoded protein is CASSLAGSGGSRETQYF.

This rearrangement joins TRBV29-1 to TRBJ2-1, with 10 bases identical to TRBD2. Germline V gene lookup returns CDR1 SQVTM and CDR2 ANQGSEA. CDR3 length equals 14 residues. J was trimmed by 5 bases and V by 4 bases; bases with no gene match: 5. The CDR3 DNA reads TGCAGCGTTGTTGCACTAGCGGGAAACAATGAGCAGTTCTTC. Its translation: CSVVALAGNNEQFF.

The genes are TRBV28 and TRBJ2-3; D not resolved. Germline CDR1 MDHEN, CDR2 SYDVKM. Trimming took off 3 bases at V and 14 bases at J, with 15 bases between the two ends. The CDR3 covers 12 residues. As DNA, the CDR3 is TGTGCCAGCAGTTTGTTCGGGTCACATGGGTATTTT. Encoded protein: CASSLFGSHGYF.

This sequence joins TRBV5-4 and TRBJ2-3; a weak D match, TRBD2 (5 bases). The length of the CDR3 is 16 residues. Germline lookup yields CDR1 SGHNT and CDR2 YYREEE (reference sequence). The germline V and J ends were trimmed by 1 base and 2 bases, with 14 bases remaining between them. The CDR3 nucleotides read TGTGCCAGCAGCTTGAGAATTGAGCGGAACACAGATACGCAGTATTTT. Amino acid sequence: CASSLRIERNTDTQYF.

This rearrangement joins TRBV11-2 to TRBJ1-6, with TRBD1 matching over 7 bases. The V gene end was trimmed by 6 bases and the J gene end by 7 bases; junction bases not matched to a gene: 9. The CDR3 totals 15 residues. Germline V gives CDR1 SGHAT, CDR2 FQNNGV. Here the CDR3 DNA reads TGTGCCAGCAGTTCACAGACAGGGAGCAATTCACCCCTCCACTTT. Its translation: CASSSQTGSNSPLHF.

This chain uses TRBV28 with TRBJ1-5; perhaps TRBD1 as D (5 bases). CDR1 is MDHEN, CDR2 SYDVKM, per germline. The CDR3 spans 14 residues. Trimming removed 6 bases at V and 6 bases at J, with 15 bases between. CDR3: CASSAKGHGQPQHF. The CDR3 DNA is TGTGCCAGCAGCGCCAAGGGGCACGGTCAGCCCCAGCATTTT. Drawing the rest from reference TRBV28 and TRBJ1-5, the complete variable domain is DVKVTQSSRYLVKRTGEKVFLECVQDMDHENMFWYRQDPGLGLRLIYFSYDVKMKEKGDIPEGYSVSREKKERFSLILESASTNQTSMYLCASSAKGHGQPQHFGDGTRLSIL.